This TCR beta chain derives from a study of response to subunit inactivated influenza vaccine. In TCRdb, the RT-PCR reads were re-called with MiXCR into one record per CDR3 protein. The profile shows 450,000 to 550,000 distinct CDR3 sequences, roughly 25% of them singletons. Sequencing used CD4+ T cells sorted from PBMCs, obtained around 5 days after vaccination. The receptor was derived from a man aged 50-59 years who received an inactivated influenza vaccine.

CDR3: CASSLPRGTGHTEAFF. The CDR3 nucleotides are TGCGCCAGCAGCTTGCCCAGAGGGACAGGGCACACTGAAGCTTTCTTT. The rearrangement links TRBV5-1 to TRBJ1-1, with 9 bases matching TRBD1. CDR3 length: 16 amino acids. V shed 1 base, J shed 3 bases, and the junction held 7 bases outside the gene matches. Germline values: CDR1 SGHRS, CDR2 YFSETQ.